Below, 4 T cell receptor beta chains from the same sample are listed, as sequenced in a study of CD8+ T cells in alopecia areata. Once RNA had been extracted, it was reverse transcribed into cDNA to act as the sequencing template. TCRdb keeps only in-frame clones here, not all; method: immunoSEQ multiplex PCR. The repertoire consists of approximately 280,000 clones, none detected only once. Combined cutaneous lymph node cells underwent sorting by CD4, CD8alpha, NKG2D, NKG2ACE and additional markers. The source material was CD4+ T cells sorted from a lymph node. Every receptor here comes from a C3H/HeJ mouse with alopecia areata. For this strain, the MHC haplotype corresponds to H2-k.

There are a few counts of this clone. The germline and genes are mouse ones. The CDR3 goes on 4 residues after the read ends, and that part is filled in from the germline J gene. The chain employs TRBV13-3 and TRBJ2-2, with a possible D match to TRBD1 (5 bases). The CDR3 contains 14 residues. Trimming removed 2 bases from V and 4 bases from J, with 9 bases in between. Germline V gene sequence: CDR1 NNHDY, CDR2 SYVADS. Here the CDR3 reads CASSDPGPTGQLYF. The CDR3 DNA, read in part, is TGTGCCAGCAGTGACCCAGGGCCCACCGGG.

In this sample, this clone turned up a few times. Germline and genes here are mouse. The read comes to an end 4 residues before the CDR3 does, leaving the germline J gene to fill in the end. The chain couples TRBV13-1 to TRBJ2-5; 7 positions match TRBD1. Looked up from germline, CDR1 is NSHNY and CDR2 is SYGAGN. The CDR3 runs 14 residues. CDR3 DNA (partial): TGTGCCAGCAGTGCACAGGGGATGGGAGAC. Translation: CASSAQGMGD. The entire CDR3 protein reads CASSAQGMGDTQYF.

This clone was recorded many times. All gene names here are mouse names. The missing CDR3 end, 4 residues past where the read stops, is filled in from the germline J gene. The chain links TRBV17 to TRBJ2-1, with TRBD2 as a possible D gene (6 bases). The germline CDR1 and CDR2 sequences are MNHDT and YYDKIL. The CDR3 extends over 14 amino acids. CDR3 bases read: TGTGCTAGCAGTAGAGAGCGGGGGGAGGCT. It specifies CASSRERGEA. The full CDR3 protein is CASSRERGEAEQFF.

A word on this clone: All gene names here are mouse names. The read is 4 residues too short to cover the CDR3 end, so that end is filled in from the germline J gene. The chain has TRBV1 and TRBJ2-4, with 8 bases matching TRBD1. J gave up 1 base and V 6 bases, and 6 bases lay outside the gene matches. CDR1 NSQYPW and CDR2 LRSPGD come from the germline V gene (reference sequence). The CDR3 totals 15 residues. The sequenced CDR3 bases are TGCACCTGCAGCGTACAGGGGGAAGGTCAAAAC. It translates to CTCSVQGEGQN. The entire CDR3 is CTCSVQGEGQNTLYF.